These 26 T cell receptor beta chains share one sample of origin, sequenced in a study of blood T cells in healthy people across ages (dated by TCRdb to about 2015). The library was obtained by 5' RACE. For sequencing, an Illumina HiSeq 2500 was employed. A second PCR of about 7 to 12 cycles was run with a J-beta primer mix and a sample-barcoded 5' primer. In TCRdb, the public reads were trimmed at Q25 with fastp and aligned with MiXCR, with productive beta chains retained. Each entry is one CDR3 protein sequence, shown with its most common DNA and genes. This sample is represented by fewer than 800,000 distinct CDR3 sequences; just under 25% of them were singletons. Jointly, the top ten make up 9.4% of the sample. These data were also reused for a study on T cells of mothers and their children.

Sequencing input: blood. These receptors were obtained from a boy younger than 18 in good health.

Notes on this clonotype: The junction differs from germline at one of its ends, possibly a read error. V gene TRBV29-1 combines with J gene TRBJ1-4; D perhaps matches TRBD1 (6 bases). Looked up from germline, CDR1 is SQVTM and CDR2 is ANQGSEA. The CDR3 is made up of 15 amino acids. The CDR3 nucleotides are TGCAGCGTTCAAGACCCGGACAGCGCTAATGAAAAACTGTTTTTT. Protein sequence: CSVQDPDSANEKLFF.

This clonotype was recorded a few times. The rearrangement uses TRBV5-1 and TRBJ2-5, with D hard to call. Germline V gives CDR1 SGHRS, CDR2 YFSETQ. V lost 0 bases and J 9 bases, leaving 18 bases between the germline ends. The CDR3 has 15 residues. The CDR3 reads CASSLVLVVRRAQYF. CDR3 bases: TGCGCCAGCAGCTTGGTGTTAGTGGTCCGGAGAGCCCAGTACTTC. The full variable domain, with the rest looked up from reference TRBV5-1 and TRBJ2-5, is KAGVTQTPRYLIKTRGQQVTLSCSPISGHRSVSWYQQTPGQGLQFLFEYFSETQRNKGNFPGRFSGRQFSNSRSEMNVSTLELGDSALYLCASSLVLVVRRAQYFGPGTRLLVL.

This clonotype was counted only a few times. This chain joins TRBV4-1 and TRBJ1-4; 7 nucleotides match TRBD1. CDR3 length equals 15 residues. J gave up 5 bases and V 4 bases, and 7 bases lay outside the gene matches. Germline CDR1 is MGHRA and CDR2 is YSYEKL. The CDR3 loop reads CASSRKGAINEKLFF. The CDR3 DNA reads TGCGCCAGCAGCCGCAAGGGGGCCATCAATGAAAAACTGTTTTTT.

J is TRBJ2-5 and V is TRBV7-9; 9 nucleotides line up with TRBD1. The J call is doubtful: the DNA matches TRBJ2-7 better. The CDR3 runs to 14 residues. Germline V gene data show CDR1 as SEHNR and CDR2 as FQNEAQ (reference sequence). CDR3 loop: CASSSDRGNYEQYF. CDR3 in DNA: TGTGCCAGCAGCTCCGACAGGGGGAACTACGAGCAGTACTTC.

This clonotype was seen only a few times. V usage is TRBV28 and J usage is TRBJ2-5, with a weak D call TRBD2 (6 bases). CDR3 size: 15 residues. Germline assignment: CDR1 MDHEN and CDR2 SYDVKM. The V end was cut by 7 bases, the J end by 1 base, with 16 bases between. In DNA form, the CDR3 reads TGTGCCAGCAACGACCAATTAGCGGTCCAAGAGACCCAGTACTTC. Translated, it gives CASNDQLAVQETQYF.

In this sample, this clonotype turned up a few times. J is TRBJ1-2 and V is TRBV5-1, with 7 bases matching TRBD1. Germline CDR1 is SGHRS and CDR2 is YFSETQ. J gave up 0 bases and V 4 bases, and 9 bases lay outside the gene matches. There are 16 residues in the CDR3. CDR3: CASSILTGETNYGYTF. The CDR3 bases are TGCGCCAGCAGCATCCTCACAGGGGAAACTAACTATGGCTACACCTTC. Together with reference TRBV5-1 and TRBJ1-2, the CDR3 gives the full variable domain: KAGVTQTPRYLIKTRGQQVTLSCSPISGHRSVSWYQQTPGQGLQFLFEYFSETQRNKGNFPGRFSGRQFSNSRSEMNVSTLELGDSALYLCASSILTGETNYGYTFGSGTRLTVV.

This clonotype came up a few times. V is TRBV10-3 and J is TRBJ2-7, with TRBD1 as a possible D gene (5 bases). Trimming took off 4 bases at V and 2 bases at J, with 6 bases between the two ends. The CDR3 consists of 12 residues. Germline V lookup: CDR1 ENHRY, CDR2 SYGVKD. CDR3 sequence reads: CAISARAYEQYF. The CDR3, as DNA: TGTGCCATCAGTGCCAGGGCCTACGAGCAGTACTTC.

This clonotype was seen more than once but under ten times. This chain connects TRBV7-3 to TRBJ2-3, with D possibly matching TRBD2 (6 bases). V lost 0 bases and J lost 8, with 15 bases in between. Per the germline V gene, CDR1 is SGHTA and CDR2 is FQGTGA. This CDR3 spans 15 amino acids. Here the CDR3 reads CASSLTRDSVGTQYF. DNA of the CDR3: TGTGCCAGCAGCTTAACCCGGGACTCTGTTGGTACGCAGTATTTT.

This clonotype was recorded a few times. The V gene is TRBV28, the J gene TRBJ2-3, with D possibly TRBD1 on 6 matching bases. V gave up 3 bases and J gave up 4 bases, with 32 bases separating them. The CDR3 has 21 amino acids. Germline values: CDR1 MDHEN, CDR2 SYDVKM. CDR3 protein: CASSFPDRATPQGSWADTQYF. CDR3 DNA sequence: TGTGCCAGCAGTTTCCCGGACCGCGCCACGCCGCAGGGGTCTTGGGCAGATACGCAGTATTTT.

This clonotype was found a few times. The gene calls are TRBV12-3 or TRBV12-4 and TRBJ2-5, with D tentatively TRBD1 (6 bases). The CDR3 runs 15 residues. Deletions cut 2 bases from V and 0 bases from J, with 10 bases between. This CDR3 is CASSLMTGDQETQYF. The CDR3 DNA is TGTGCCAGCAGTTTAATGACAGGCGACCAAGAGACCCAGTACTTC.

This clonotype was detected only a few times. The rearrangement joins TRBV28 to TRBJ2-3; D remains ambiguous. The CDR3 is 12 residues long. V was pared by 3 bases and J by 5 bases, with 6 bases between. The germline V gene encodes CDR1 MDHEN and CDR2 SYDVKM. This CDR3 reads CASSFSLDTQYF. CDR3 nucleotide sequence: TGTGCCAGCAGTTTCTCCCTAGATACGCAGTATTTT. The whole variable domain, filled in from reference TRBV28 and TRBJ2-3, reads DVKVTQSSRYLVKRTGEKVFLECVQDMDHENMFWYRQDPGLGLRLIYFSYDVKMKEKGDIPEGYSVSREKKERFSLILESASTNQTSMYLCASSFSLDTQYFGPGTRLTVL.

This clonotype was detected a few times. This chain links TRBV7-9 with TRBJ2-1; tentatively, D is TRBD1 or TRBD2 (5 bases each). This CDR3 is 17 amino acids long. Germline V gene lookup returns CDR1 SEHNR and CDR2 FQNEAQ (reference sequence). In DNA form, the CDR3 reads TGTTCAAGAAGCCCCCTCGAGACGGGGCCCGACTACAATGAGCAGTTCTTC. It codes for CSRSPLETGPDYNEQFF.

The chain links TRBV24-1 to TRBJ2-1, with 11 bases that match TRBD2. V dropped 0 bases and J dropped 4; count of bases not matched to a gene: 4. The germline gives CDR1 KGHDR, CDR2 SFDVKD. The CDR3 consists of 17 residues. Here the CDR3 DNA reads TGTGCCACCAGTGATTTGTTTTCTAGCGGGGGGTACAATGAGCAGTTCTTC. Protein: CATSDLFSSGGYNEQFF.

This rearrangement joins TRBV6-1 to TRBJ2-7; D might be TRBD2 (5 bases). CDR3 length equals 16 residues. V gave up 5 bases and J gave up 0 bases, with 17 bases separating them. Germline lookup yields CDR1 MNHNS and CDR2 SASEGT. DNA for the CDR3: TGTGCCAGCAGTCCTTGGACTTTCGTCAGCTCCTACGAGCAGTACTTC. It specifies CASSPWTFVSSYEQYF.

The V call is TRBV20-1, the J call TRBJ1-2, with D uncertain. Per the germline V gene, CDR1 is DFQATT and CDR2 is SNEGSKA (reference sequence). CDR3 length equals 13 residues. V lost 4 bases and J lost 7, with 16 bases in between. In nucleotides, the CDR3 is TGCAGTGCTAATGTTCCGGGTACGAGTGGCTACACCTTC. It specifies CSANVPGTSGYTF.

This clonotype appeared a few times. V gene TRBV9 combines with J gene TRBJ2-1; 11 bases align to TRBD2. TRBJ2-7 explains the end of the DNA better; the J call may be wrong. The CDR3 contains 15 residues. The germline CDR1 and CDR2 sequences are SGDLS and YYNGEE. The CDR3 spells CASSAGLAGTYEQYF. The DNA of the CDR3 is TGTGCCAGCAGCGCCGGACTAGCGGGCACCTACGAGCAGTACTTC.

With regard to this clonotype: A much larger clone lies a single base off, so this may be a read error. This chain links TRBV20-1 with TRBJ2-1, with 13 bases identical to TRBD2. V lost 7 bases to trimming and J lost 0 bases; unmatched junction nucleotides: 6. The CDR3 is made up of 16 amino acids. Germline assignment: CDR1 DFQATT and CDR2 SNEGSKA (reference sequence). CDR3 in DNA: TGCAGTGTGACTAGCGGGGGGTCAACCTCCTACAATGAGCAGTTCTTC. It specifies CSVTSGGSTSYNEQFF.

In regard to this clonotype: Germline and junction disagree at one end, which may indicate a read error. This chain connects TRBV14 to TRBJ2-1; 10 bases line up with TRBD2. Per germline, CDR1 SGHDN and CDR2 FVKESK. The CDR3 extends over 21 amino acids. The DNA of the CDR3 is TGTGCCAGCAGCCAAGGGGCTAGTGAGCTAGCGGGAGCTCGGTCCTACAATGAGCAGTTGTTC. Translation: CASSQGASELAGARSYNEQLF. The full variable domain, in which reference TRBV14 and TRBJ2-1 provide the parts outside the CDR3, is EAGVTQFPSHSVIEKGQTVTLRCDPISGHDNLYWYRRVMGKEIKFLLHFVKESKQDESGMPNNRFLAERTGGTYSTLKVQPAELEDSGVYFCASSQGASELAGARSYNEQLFGPGTRLTVL.

This rearrangement joins TRBV6-5 to TRBJ2-5, with unresolved D. The end of the DNA aligns better with TRBJ2-7, so the J call may be wrong. This CDR3 spans 14 amino acids. Germline lookup yields CDR1 MNHEY and CDR2 SVGAGI. The CDR3 DNA sequence: TGTGCCAGCAGCGCTTCGGGCTTTTTCTACGAGCAGTACTTC. Protein: CASSASGFFYEQYF.

The sample holds a few counts of this clonotype. The chain is built from TRBV4-3 and TRBJ1-1; a possible D gene is TRBD1 (5 bases). Germline V lookup: CDR1 LGHNA, CDR2 YSLEER. The length of the CDR3 is 19 residues. V shed 0 bases and J shed 1 base, with 21 bases lying between them. For the CDR3, the DNA is TGCGCCAGCAGCCAAGACGGGGTAATCTTAGACAGCGAGAACACTGAAGCTTTCTTT. It is translated as CASSQDGVILDSENTEAFF.

This chain connects TRBV13 to TRBJ2-3; perhaps TRBD2 as D (5 bases). This CDR3 has 16 residues. V was shortened by 3 bases and J by 5 bases, with 18 bases between the two germline ends. Germline-derived CDR1 and CDR2 are PRHDT and FYEKMQ (reference sequence). The CDR3 sequence is CASSLRLAPTEDTQYF. CDR3 coding DNA: TGTGCCAGCAGCTTGCGCTTAGCGCCTACGGAAGATACGCAGTATTTT.

The chain links TRBV7-3 to TRBJ1-5; D gene unclear. Trimming cost V 5 bases and J 3 bases, with 11 bases left between them. This CDR3 has 14 amino acids. Germline loops: CDR1 SGHTA, CDR2 FQGTGA. CDR3 residues: CASSLQVDNQPQHF. CDR3 DNA: TGTGCCAGCAGCCTGCAGGTTGACAATCAGCCCCAGCATTTT.

This clonotype was seen a handful of times. The chain links TRBV4-1 to TRBJ2-7, with 12 bases matching TRBD2. CDR3 length: 16 amino acids. The trim removed 4 bases at V and 4 bases at J, leaving 8 bases unmatched. Germline CDR1 reads MGHRA; CDR2 reads YSYEKL. The CDR3 coding sequence is TGCGCCAGCAGCCGCTGGCCGACTAGCGGGAGATACGAGCAGTACTTC. Protein: CASSRWPTSGRYEQYF.

The V and J genes are TRBV28 and TRBJ2-5, with D tentatively TRBD1 (6 bases). From germline, CDR1 is MDHEN and CDR2 SYDVKM. The CDR3 has 14 amino acids. V was clipped by 10 bases and J by 11 bases, with 26 bases between them. CDR3 coding DNA: TGTGCCACCCTAAACGGGGTCGCCAGGGGATGGCAGTACTTC. This gives the protein CATLNGVARGWQYF.

The chain employs TRBV28 and TRBJ2-3, with 7 bases lining up with TRBD2. CDR3 length equals 16 residues. After removal of 6 bases from V and 3 bases from J, the junction contained 12 bases not matched to a gene. CDR1 and CDR2 from the germline V gene are MDHEN and SYDVKM. This CDR3 reads CASSPLGEGLTDTQYF. CDR3 nucleotides: TGTGCCAGCAGCCCCCTGGGGGAGGGCCTGACAGATACGCAGTATTTT.

This clonotype turned up a few times. The chain links TRBV20-1 to TRBJ2-1; 7 nucleotides align to TRBD2. V lost 6 bases to trimming and J lost 7 bases; unmatched junction nucleotides: 15. The CDR3 consists of 15 residues. Per the germline V gene, CDR1 is DFQATT and CDR2 is SNEGSKA (reference sequence). CDR3 loop: CSALERDRSVNEQFF. CDR3 in DNA: TGCAGTGCCCTTGAGCGGGACCGGTCCGTTAATGAGCAGTTCTTC.